The present T cell receptor beta chain was sequenced within a study of blood T cell repertoires in COVID-19. Study-level background: Acute-phase and convalescent COVID-19 samples originated in the United States, Italy and Spain.

In the authors' workflow: Cell counts per sample came from amplifying reference gene primers. Repertoires were generated with immunoSEQ multiplex PCR, while TCRdb's copy carries only in-frame clones and drops some. The DNA was the basis for D and trimming; V, J and clone size are from that table. This sample yields about 130,000 clones, of which around 86% are seen a single time; 5% to 8% belongs to the top ten. Germline-derived CDR1 and CDR2 are SGHTA and FQGNSA. The CDR3 runs 13 residues. V dropped 1 base and J dropped 5 bases, with 8 bases sitting between them. Notes on this clone: Other nucleotide sequences from this sample produce the same CDR3.

The receptor was isolated from an elderly man with active or convalescent COVID-19. Sample: peripheral blood. The chain recombines TRBV7-2 with TRBJ2-5; the D is unclear. CDR3 nucleotides: TGTGCCAGCAGCTTAGGCGGAAGGGAGACCCAGTACTTC. This sequence encodes CASSLGGRETQYF.